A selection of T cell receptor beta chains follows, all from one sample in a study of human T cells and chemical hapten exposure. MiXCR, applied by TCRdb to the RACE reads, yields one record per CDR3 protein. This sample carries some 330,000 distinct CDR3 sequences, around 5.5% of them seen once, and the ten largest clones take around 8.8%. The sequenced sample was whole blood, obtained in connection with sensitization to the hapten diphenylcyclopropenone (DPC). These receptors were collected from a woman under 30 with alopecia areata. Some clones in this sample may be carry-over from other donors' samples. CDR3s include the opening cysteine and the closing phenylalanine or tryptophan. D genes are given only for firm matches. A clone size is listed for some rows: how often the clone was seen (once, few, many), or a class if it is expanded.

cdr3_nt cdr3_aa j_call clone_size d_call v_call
TGCAGTGCCGAAAGGGGGGGAGGAAACACCATATATTTT CSAERGGGNTIYF TRBJ1-3 - - TRBV20-1
TGTGCCAGCTCACCCGGACAGGGGGCATCTCAGCCCCAGCATTTT CASSPGQGASQPQHF TRBJ1-5 many TRBD1 TRBV18
TGCAGTGCTAGAGGGGGAGGGAGCCTGAACACCGGGGAGCTGTTTTTT CSARGGGSLNTGELFF TRBJ2-2 few TRBD2 TRBV20-1
TGTGCCAGCAGTCAAGCGGGGGACTCCACAGATACGCAGTATTTT CASSQAGDSTDTQYF TRBJ2-3 few TRBD2 TRBV12-3/TRBV12-4
TGTGCCAGCAGTGCGGACAGCTTCACCGGGGAGCTGTTTTTT CASSADSFTGELFF TRBJ2-2 many - TRBV6-4
TGTGCCAGCAGCTCCTTGGGGGCGGAGTATTTT CASSSLGAEYF TRBJ2-3 few - TRBV5-6
TGTGCCAGCAGCTTAGCTCTTAATGAAAAACTGTTTTTT CASSLALNEKLFF TRBJ1-4 - - TRBV7-2
TGTGCCAGTAGTATGACAGGGGGCTCCTACGAGCAGTACTTC CASSMTGGSYEQYF TRBJ2-7 - TRBD1 TRBV19
TGTGCCAGCAGTTACGACCTAGCGGGGGAATCAGAGACCCAGTACTTC CASSYDLAGESETQYF TRBJ2-5 many TRBD2 TRBV6-5
TGTGCCAGCAGCGAGGAGGGACAGGGCCTAAATTCACCCCTCCACTTT CASSEEGQGLNSPLHF TRBJ1-6 few TRBD1 TRBV9
TGTGCCAGCAAGGGACTAGCGGGCACCGGGGAGCTGTTTTTT CASKGLAGTGELFF TRBJ2-2 few TRBD2 TRBV12-3/TRBV12-4
TGCAGTGCAAGGTCCGACAGGGACACTGAAGCTTTCTTT CSARSDRDTEAFF TRBJ1-1 few TRBD1 TRBV20-1
TGTGCCAGCAGCCTCGACAGGATCAACACTGAAGCTTTCTTT CASSLDRINTEAFF TRBJ1-1 many - TRBV3-1
TGTGCCAGCAGCTTTCGGGGGGGCACCTACAATGAGCAGTTCTTC CASSFRGGTYNEQFF TRBJ2-1 - TRBD2 TRBV7-2
TGTGCCAGCAGCTTAGAATGGGGTGAAGAGACCCAGTACTTC CASSLEWGEETQYF TRBJ2-5 many - TRBV11-2
TGTGCCAGCAGCTTAGAGTCACTTTACACCGGGGAGCTGTTTTTT CASSLESLYTGELFF TRBJ2-2 many - TRBV4-2
TGTGCCAGCAGTGACAGGGTTGGCACCGGGGAGCTGTTTTTT CASSDRVGTGELFF TRBJ2-2 few TRBD1 TRBV7-9
TGTGCCAGTAGGCCAGGGGGCGCGGGGGGAAATCAGCCCCAGCATTTT CASRPGGAGGNQPQHF TRBJ1-5 few TRBD1 TRBV19
TGCGCCAGCAGCCCCCCGGGAGGGTTAGAGACCCAGTACTTC CASSPPGGLETQYF TRBJ2-5 many TRBD2 TRBV5-1
TGTGCCAGCAGCGCGACAGGCCCCTACGAGCAGTACTTC CASSATGPYEQYF TRBJ2-7 - - TRBV6-6
TGTGCCAGCATCGGGGCCCGCTACGAGCAGTACTTC CASIGARYEQYF TRBJ2-7 many - TRBV6-5
TGTGCCAGCAGCTTAAAATTCCGTGGCAGGGATAAGGCCTACGAGCAGTACTTC CASSLKFRGRDKAYEQYF TRBJ2-7 - - TRBV7-9
TGCGCCAGCAGCCAAGTCCCCGTGGGAGGGCATGCAGATACGCAGTATTTT CASSQVPVGGHADTQYF TRBJ2-3 many TRBD2 TRBV4-1
TGTGCCATCAGTGATCCGACAGGGGGCTACGAGCAGTACTTC CAISDPTGGYEQYF TRBJ2-7 few TRBD1 TRBV10-3
TGTGCCAGCAGCGCGAGCGGAAGCTCCTACGAGCAGTACTTC CASSASGSSYEQYF TRBJ2-7 many - TRBV7-2
TGCGCCAGCAGCCTAGAAGGACAGGGGGACGAGCAGTACTTC CASSLEGQGDEQYF TRBJ2-7 - TRBD1 TRBV5-1
TGTGCCAGCTCACCAGGGGGGAGCACTGAAGCTTTCTTT CASSPGGSTEAFF TRBJ1-1 many - TRBV18
TGTGCCAGCAGTTACGATGGCGCCCGGGGCCACACCTTC CASSYDGARGHTF TRBJ1-2 once - TRBV6-5
TGTGCCAGCAGTGAAAGGTGGGGGAGGACAGATACGCAGTATTTT CASSERWGRTDTQYF TRBJ2-3 - - TRBV6-1
TGTGCCAGCAGCTTGGGCGGGACAGGGATAAACTATGGCTACACCTTC CASSLGGTGINYGYTF TRBJ1-2 many TRBD1 TRBV5-4
TGCAGCGTTGAAGATGTAACCTTCAGAGGCTATGGCTACACCTTC CSVEDVTFRGYGYTF TRBJ1-2 many - TRBV29-1
TGTGCCAGCAGCTTCCTCAGCGGTCGCGGCACTGAAGCTTTCTTT CASSFLSGRGTEAFF TRBJ1-1 few - TRBV11-2
TGTGCCAGCAGCTCCTACCTGCTAGCGGGGGGGCCGTATACGCAGTATTTT CASSSYLLAGGPYTQYF TRBJ2-3 few TRBD2 TRBV5-6
TGTGCCAGCAGCCAAGATTTTAGGAATCCGTACTTC CASSQDFRNPYF TRBJ2-5 few - TRBV14
TGCAGCGCCGGGGACCACGGAGAGCAGTACTTC CSAGDHGEQYF TRBJ2-7 few - TRBV29-1
TGTGCCAGCAGCTTTAAAGGGGCCGGAACCGGGGAGCTGTTTTTT CASSFKGAGTGELFF TRBJ2-2 few - TRBV7-3
TGTGCCAGCAGTTACTCCGGGTACAGCTCCTACGAGCAGTACTTC CASSYSGYSSYEQYF TRBJ2-7 few - TRBV6-5
TGCAGCGTCAGCGAAACCTACAATGAGCAGTTCTTC CSVSETYNEQFF TRBJ2-1 many - TRBV29-1
TGTGCCAGCAGTGAGCCCTGGGGTAGGGGCTACGAGCAGTACTTC CASSEPWGRGYEQYF TRBJ2-7 many - TRBV6-1
TGCGCCAGCAGCTTCATGGGACTAGCGGGGGACGAGCAGTTCTTC CASSFMGLAGDEQFF TRBJ2-1 - TRBD2 TRBV5-1
TGTGCCAGCAGCGTAGATGGGATCTACGAGCAGTACTTC CASSVDGIYEQYF TRBJ2-7 many - TRBV9
TGTGCCAGCAGTTACTATCCGGCGACAGATACGCAGTATTTT CASSYYPATDTQYF TRBJ2-3 many - TRBV6-2/TRBV6-3
TGCAGTGCCAATTTTCACCTGGGGAATGAGCAGTTCTTC CSANFHLGNEQFF TRBJ2-1 many - TRBV20-1
TGCGCCAGCAGCAAATCCATAGCGGGGACCGGCACAGATACGCAGTATTTT CASSKSIAGTGTDTQYF TRBJ2-3 - TRBD2 TRBV5-1
TGTGCCAGCAGTGTCGGACAGGGGGCGACTGAAGCTTTCTTT CASSVGQGATEAFF TRBJ1-1 - TRBD1 TRBV25-1
TGCAGTGCTAGAGATCGGTCAGCGAACACTGAAGCTTTCTTT CSARDRSANTEAFF TRBJ1-1 few - TRBV20-1
TGTGCCAGCAGCCGCCCACAAGGGGGTAGAGAAGAGACCCAGTACTTC CASSRPQGGREETQYF TRBJ2-5 few - TRBV5-4
TGCAGCGTTGAGCCTTCCGGCGGGTCTGGAAACACCATATATTTT CSVEPSGGSGNTIYF TRBJ1-3 few - TRBV29-1
TGTGCCAGCAAACTAGGGACAGCGAACACTGAAGCTTTCTTT CASKLGTANTEAFF TRBJ1-1 many TRBD1 TRBV5-4
TGTGCCAGCAGCTTGTTGCAGTTACCGACAGGGAAAAAGGAGGATGAGCAGTTCTTC CASSLLQLPTGKKEDEQFF TRBJ2-1 few TRBD1 TRBV11-2
TGTGCCAGCATATATCGCGTGTTAGCCAAAAACATTCAGTACTTC CASIYRVLAKNIQYF TRBJ2-4 few - TRBV6-1
TGCAGCGTTGGGGAGCGGGGGAACCAAGAGACCCAGTACTTC CSVGERGNQETQYF TRBJ2-5 many TRBD2 TRBV29-1
TGTGCCAGCAGTTCAGGGACAGGGGAGAGGTATTTT CASSSGTGERYF TRBJ2-3 few TRBD1 TRBV27